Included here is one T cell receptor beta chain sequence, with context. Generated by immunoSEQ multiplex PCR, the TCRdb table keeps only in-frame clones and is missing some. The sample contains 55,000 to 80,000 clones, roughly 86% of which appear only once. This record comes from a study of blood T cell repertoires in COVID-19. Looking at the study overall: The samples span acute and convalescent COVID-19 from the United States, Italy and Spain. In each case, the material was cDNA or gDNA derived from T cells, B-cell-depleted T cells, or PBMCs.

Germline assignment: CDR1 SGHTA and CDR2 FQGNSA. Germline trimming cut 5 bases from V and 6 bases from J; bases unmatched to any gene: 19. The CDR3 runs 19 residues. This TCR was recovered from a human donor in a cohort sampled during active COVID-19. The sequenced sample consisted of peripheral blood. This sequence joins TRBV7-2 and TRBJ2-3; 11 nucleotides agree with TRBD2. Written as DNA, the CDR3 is TGTGCCAGCAGCCCAAGAAAGGCCGTAGCGGGGGGGGTGAGGGATACGCAGTATTTT. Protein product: CASSPRKAVAGGVRDTQYF.